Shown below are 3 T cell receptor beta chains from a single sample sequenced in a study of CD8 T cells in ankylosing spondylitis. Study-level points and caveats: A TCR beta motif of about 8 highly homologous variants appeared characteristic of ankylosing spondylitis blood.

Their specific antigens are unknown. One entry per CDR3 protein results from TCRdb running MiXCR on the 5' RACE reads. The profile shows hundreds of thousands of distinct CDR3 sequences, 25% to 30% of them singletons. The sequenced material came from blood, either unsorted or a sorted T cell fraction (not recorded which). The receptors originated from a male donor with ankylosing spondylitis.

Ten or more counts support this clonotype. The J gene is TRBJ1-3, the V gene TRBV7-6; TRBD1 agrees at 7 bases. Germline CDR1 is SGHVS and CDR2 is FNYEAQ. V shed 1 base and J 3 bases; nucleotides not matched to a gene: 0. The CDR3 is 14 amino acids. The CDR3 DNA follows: TGTGCCAGCAGCTTAGGACAGGGTGGAAACACCATATATTTT. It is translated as CASSLGQGGNTIYF.

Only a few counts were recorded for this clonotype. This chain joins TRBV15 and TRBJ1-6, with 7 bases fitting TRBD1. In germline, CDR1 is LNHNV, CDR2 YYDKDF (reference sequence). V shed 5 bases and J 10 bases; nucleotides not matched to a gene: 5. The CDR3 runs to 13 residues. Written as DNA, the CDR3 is TGTGCCACCAGCGGTGGGACAGCCTCACCCCTCCACTTT. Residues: CATSGGTASPLHF.

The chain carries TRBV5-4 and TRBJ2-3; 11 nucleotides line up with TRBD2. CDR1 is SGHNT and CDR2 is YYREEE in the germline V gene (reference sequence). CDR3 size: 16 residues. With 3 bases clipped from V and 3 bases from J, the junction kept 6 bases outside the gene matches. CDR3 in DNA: TGTGCCAGCAGCTCGGCTAGCGGGAGGTTTACAGATACGCAGTATTTT. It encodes CASSSASGRFTDTQYF.